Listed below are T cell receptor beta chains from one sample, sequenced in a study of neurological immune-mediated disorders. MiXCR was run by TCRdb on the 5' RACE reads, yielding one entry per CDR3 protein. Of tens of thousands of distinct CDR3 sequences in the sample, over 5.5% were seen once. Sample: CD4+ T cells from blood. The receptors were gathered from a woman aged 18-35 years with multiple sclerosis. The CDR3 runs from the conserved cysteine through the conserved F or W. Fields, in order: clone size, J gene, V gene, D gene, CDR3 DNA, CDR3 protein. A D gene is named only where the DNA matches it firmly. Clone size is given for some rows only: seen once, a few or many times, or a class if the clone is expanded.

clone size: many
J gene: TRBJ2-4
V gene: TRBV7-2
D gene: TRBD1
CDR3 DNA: TGTGCCAGCAGCTTACAAGGCCAGGGGGCGCGATCCGGAATTCAGTACTTC
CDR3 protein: CASSLQGQGARSGIQYF

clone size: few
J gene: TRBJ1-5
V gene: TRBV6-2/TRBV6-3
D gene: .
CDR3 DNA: TGTGCCACCTCAAGAGGCAGTAGCAATCAGCCCCAGCATTTT
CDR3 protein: CATSRGSSNQPQHF

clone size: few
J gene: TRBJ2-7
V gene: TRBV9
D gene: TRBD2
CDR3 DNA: TGTGCCAGCAGCGTAGCGGGCGGGGGTCCCCCCTACGAGCAGTACTTC
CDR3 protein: CASSVAGGGPPYEQYF

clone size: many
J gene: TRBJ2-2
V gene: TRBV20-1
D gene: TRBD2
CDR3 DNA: TGCAGTGCCCAATCCAGCGGGGGGGCTTGGACCGGGGAGCTGTTTTTT
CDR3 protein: CSAQSSGGAWTGELFF

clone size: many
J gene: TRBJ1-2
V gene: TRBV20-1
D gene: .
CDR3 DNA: TGCAGTGCGAGACTCGGGGGCTACACCTTC
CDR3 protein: CSARLGGYTF

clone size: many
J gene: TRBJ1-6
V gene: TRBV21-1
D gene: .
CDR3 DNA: TGTGCCAGCAGCCGGATTTGGGACAGGGCCAATAATTCACCCCTCCACTTT
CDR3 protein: CASSRIWDRANNSPLHF

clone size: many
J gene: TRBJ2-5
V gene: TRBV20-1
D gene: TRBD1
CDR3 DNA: TGCAGTGCTACCCGGACAGGAACCCAAGAGACCCAGTACTTC
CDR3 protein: CSATRTGTQETQYF

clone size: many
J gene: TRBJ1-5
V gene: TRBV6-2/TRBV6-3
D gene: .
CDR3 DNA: TGTGCCAGCAAAAGGGGTCGGAATCAGCCCCAGCATTTT
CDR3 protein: CASKRGRNQPQHF

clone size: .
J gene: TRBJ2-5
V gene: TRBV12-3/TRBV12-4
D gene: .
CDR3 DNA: TGTGCCAGCGTAAAAGGCGGGACGGAGACCCAGTACTTC
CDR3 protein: CASVKGGTETQYF

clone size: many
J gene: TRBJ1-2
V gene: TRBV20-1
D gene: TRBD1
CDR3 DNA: TGCAGTGCTAGAGATGTGGTTACAGGGGCAAGTTATGGCTACACCTTC
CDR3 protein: CSARDVVTGASYGYTF

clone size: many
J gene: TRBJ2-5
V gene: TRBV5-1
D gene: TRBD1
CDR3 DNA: TGCGCCAGCAGCATTACGACAGGGGGCCAAGAGACCCAGTACTTC
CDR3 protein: CASSITTGGQETQYF

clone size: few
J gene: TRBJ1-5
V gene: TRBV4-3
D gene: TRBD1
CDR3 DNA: TGCGCCAGCAGCCAAGGTATCGACAGGGAAAATCAGCCCCAGCATTTT
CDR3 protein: CASSQGIDRENQPQHF

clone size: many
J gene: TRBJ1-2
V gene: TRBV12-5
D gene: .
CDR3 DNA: TGTGCTAGTGGTCCCCTCTTCTCCGGGGGGACTTCTAACTATGGCTACACCTTC
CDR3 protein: CASGPLFSGGTSNYGYTF

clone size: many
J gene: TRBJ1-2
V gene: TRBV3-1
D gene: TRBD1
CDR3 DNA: TGTGCCAGCAGCCAAGAGGACAGGGTGAGTGGCTACACCTTC
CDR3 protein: CASSQEDRVSGYTF

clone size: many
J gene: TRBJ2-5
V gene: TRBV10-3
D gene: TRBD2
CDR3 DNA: TGTGCCATCAGTGAGTCGACGGGGGGACTCCAAGAGACCCAGTACTTC
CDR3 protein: CAISESTGGLQETQYF

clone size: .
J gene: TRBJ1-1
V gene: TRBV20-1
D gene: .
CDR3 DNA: TGCAGTGCTAGACCGGGAGGAGGGACTGAAGCTTTCTTT
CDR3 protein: CSARPGGGTEAFF

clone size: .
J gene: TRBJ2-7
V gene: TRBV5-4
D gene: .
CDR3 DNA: TGTGCCAGCAGCCCTGGAAGGGAAACTTCCTACGAGCAGTACTTC
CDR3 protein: CASSPGRETSYEQYF

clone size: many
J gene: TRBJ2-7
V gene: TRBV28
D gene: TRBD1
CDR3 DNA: TGTGCCAGCAGGGGGCCGGGACAGGGGGCTTACGAGCAGTACTTC
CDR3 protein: CASRGPGQGAYEQYF

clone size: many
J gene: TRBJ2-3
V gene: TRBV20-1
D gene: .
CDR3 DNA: TGCAGTGCTAGAGATCTCCCAGATACGCAGTATTTT
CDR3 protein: CSARDLPDTQYF

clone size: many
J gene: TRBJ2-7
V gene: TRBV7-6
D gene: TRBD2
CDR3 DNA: TGTGCCAGCAGCTCCACATCCGGGACGGGGGGCTACGAGCAGTACTTC
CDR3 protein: CASSSTSGTGGYEQYF

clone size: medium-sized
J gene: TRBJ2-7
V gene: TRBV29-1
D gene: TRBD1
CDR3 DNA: TGCAGCGTCGGCCAGGGGGCGGTCATCTACGAGCAGTACTTC
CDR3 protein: CSVGQGAVIYEQYF

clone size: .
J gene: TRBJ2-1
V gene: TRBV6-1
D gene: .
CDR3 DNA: TGTGCCAGCAGTGAGCTGGTAGCCCCGTACAATGAGCAGTTCTTC
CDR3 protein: CASSELVAPYNEQFF

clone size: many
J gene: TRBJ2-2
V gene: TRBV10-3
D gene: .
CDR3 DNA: TGTGCCATCCGATATGAGGTGGGGGAGCTGTTTTTT
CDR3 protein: CAIRYEVGELFF

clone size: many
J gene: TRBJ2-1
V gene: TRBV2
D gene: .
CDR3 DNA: TGTGCCAGCAGGGAGACAGACATTTACTACAATGAGCAGTTCTTC
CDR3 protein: CASRETDIYYNEQFF

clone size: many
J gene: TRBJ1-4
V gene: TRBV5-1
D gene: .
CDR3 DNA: TGCGCCAGCAGCTTCGTTTCCGGCGGTGAAAAACTGTTTTTT
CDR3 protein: CASSFVSGGEKLFF

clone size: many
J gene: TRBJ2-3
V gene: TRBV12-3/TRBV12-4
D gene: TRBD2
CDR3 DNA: TGTGCCAGCAGTTTGCGGGCTAGCGGGGGCGGCCGCACAGATACGCAGTATTTT
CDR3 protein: CASSLRASGGGRTDTQYF

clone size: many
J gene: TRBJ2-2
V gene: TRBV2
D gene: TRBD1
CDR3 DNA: TGTGCCAGCAGTGAAGTACCAACAGGGGCCGGCGGGGAGCTGTTTTTT
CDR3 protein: CASSEVPTGAGGELFF

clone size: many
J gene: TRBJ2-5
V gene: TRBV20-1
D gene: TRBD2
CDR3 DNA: TGCAGTGCTAGCCCTCGGCAGCGGGGGGGCCGGTTTGCAGAGACCCAGTACTTC
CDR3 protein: CSASPRQRGGRFAETQYF

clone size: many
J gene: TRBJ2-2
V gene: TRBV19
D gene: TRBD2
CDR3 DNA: TGTGCCAGTAATGTGCGGGGGGCCAAGACCGGGGAGCTGTTTTTT
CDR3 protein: CASNVRGAKTGELFF

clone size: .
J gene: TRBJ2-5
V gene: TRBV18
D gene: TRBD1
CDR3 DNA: TGTGCCAGCTCACCATCTACCGGGACAGTACAAGAGACCCAGTACTTC
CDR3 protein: CASSPSTGTVQETQYF

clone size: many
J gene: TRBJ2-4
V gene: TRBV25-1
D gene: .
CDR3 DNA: TGTGCCAGCAGTGAATCTGTCCGGAATACTTGGGAAAACATTCAGTACTTC
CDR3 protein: CASSESVRNTWENIQYF

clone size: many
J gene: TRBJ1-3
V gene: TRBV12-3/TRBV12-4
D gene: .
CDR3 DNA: TGTGCCAGCAGCCAGACCTCTGGAAACACCATATATTTT
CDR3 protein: CASSQTSGNTIYF

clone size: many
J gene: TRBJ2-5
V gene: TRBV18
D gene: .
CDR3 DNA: TGTGCCAGCTCACCATCCCCACAAGAGACCCAGTACTTC
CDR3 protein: CASSPSPQETQYF

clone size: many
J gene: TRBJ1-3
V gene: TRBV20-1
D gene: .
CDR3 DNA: TGCAGTGCTGGGACATCGGGAAACACCATATATTTT
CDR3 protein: CSAGTSGNTIYF

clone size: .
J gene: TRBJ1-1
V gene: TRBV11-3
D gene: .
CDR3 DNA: TGTGCCAGCAGCCGGGCAGTCATGAACACTGAAGCTTTCTTT
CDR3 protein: CASSRAVMNTEAFF

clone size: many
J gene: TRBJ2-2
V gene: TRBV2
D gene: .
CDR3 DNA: TGTGCCAGCAGTGCGGACACCGGGGAGCTGTTTTTT
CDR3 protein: CASSADTGELFF

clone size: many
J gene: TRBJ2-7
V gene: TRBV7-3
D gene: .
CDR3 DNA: TGTGCCAGCAGCTTAGGGACGGATCTAAGCGAGCAGTACTTC
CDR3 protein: CASSLGTDLSEQYF

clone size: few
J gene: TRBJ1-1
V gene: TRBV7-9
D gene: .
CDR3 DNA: TGTGCCAGCAGCTTTGATGGCACTGAAGCTTTCTTT
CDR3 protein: CASSFDGTEAFF

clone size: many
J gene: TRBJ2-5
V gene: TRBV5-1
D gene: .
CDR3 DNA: TGCGCCAGCAGCTTGGGGCCGCAGGGGATTGGGCAAGAGACCCAGTACTTC
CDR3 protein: CASSLGPQGIGQETQYF

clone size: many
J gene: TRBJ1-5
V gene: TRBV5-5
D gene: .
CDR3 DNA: TGTGCCAGCAGCTTGGCACAGTTTAATCAGCCCCAGCATTTT
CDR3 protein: CASSLAQFNQPQHF

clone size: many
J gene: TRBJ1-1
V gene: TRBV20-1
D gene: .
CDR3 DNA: TGCAGTGCTAGAGATCGGGGGCGGTTGAACACTGAAGCTTTCTTT
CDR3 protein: CSARDRGRLNTEAFF